This entry lists 4 T cell receptor beta chains sequenced from one sample in a study of early T cells in non-severe SARS-CoV-2 infection. One entry per CDR3 protein, called by TCRdb with MiXCR from the 5' RACE reads. Of roughly 34,000 distinct CDR3 sequences listed, 4% to 5% are singletons. The sample comprised whole blood. The receptors stem from an adult who was a healthcare worker with PCR-confirmed SARS-CoV-2 infection or an uninfected control (not recorded which).

The chain uses TRBV27 and TRBJ1-1; 7 nucleotides align to TRBD1. V shed 4 bases, J shed 5 bases, and the junction held 10 bases outside the gene matches. The germline V gene encodes CDR1 MNHEY and CDR2 SMNVEV (reference sequence). The CDR3 is 15 amino acids. CDR3 region: CASSSLNSGGTEAFF. As DNA, the CDR3 is TGTGCCAGCAGTTCCCTGAACTCAGGGGGGACTGAAGCTTTCTTT.

This clonotype was seen at least ten times. CDR3 amino acids: CATSTGTEAFF. In DNA form, the CDR3 reads TGTGCCACCAGTACCGGGACTGAAGCTTTCTTT. The gene calls are TRBV24-1 and TRBJ1-1; D not resolved. Germline V lookup: CDR1 KGHDR, CDR2 SFDVKD. This CDR3 region has 11 residues. V was shortened by 6 bases and J by 5 bases, with 6 bases between the two germline ends.

In this sample, this clonotype turned up many times. The gene calls are TRBV9 and TRBJ1-1, with TRBD1 matching 8 bases. This CDR3 has 13 amino acids. CDR1 is SGDLS, CDR2 YYNGEE, per germline. V shed 4 bases and J 1 base; nucleotides not matched to a gene: 0. The CDR3 spells CASSQGANTEAFF. CDR3 sequence (DNA): TGTGCCAGCAGCCAGGGGGCGAACACTGAAGCTTTCTTT.

This clonotype has ten or more counts. The chain carries TRBV5-1 and TRBJ2-1; 8 bases align to TRBD2. The CDR3 is 15 amino acids. Germline V gene sequence: CDR1 SGHRS, CDR2 YFSETQ. The V segment lost 3 bases and the J segment 10 bases; nucleotides outside the gene matches: 12. For the CDR3, the DNA is TGCGCCAGCAGCTCAGGGAGCGGGGGACTTCAGGAGCAGTTCTTC. Its translation: CASSSGSGGLQEQFF.